Presented here are 27 T cell receptor beta chains from one specimen sequenced in a study of blood T cells in healthy people across ages. Together with a sample-barcoded 5' primer, a J-beta primer mix was included in a second PCR lasting about 7 to 11 cycles. TCRdb re-called the 5' RACE reads through MiXCR, storing one row per CDR3 protein. Among some 1,000,000 distinct CDR3 sequences listed, 20% to 25% were seen once. Separately, the same data were catalogued under a study of T cells of mothers and their children.

The sample comprised blood. The receptors derive from a girl aged 2 to 9 in good health.

In its sample, this clonotype was seen a few times. The CDR3 bases are TGTGCCAGCAGCTCAACCACCAATGAGCAGTTCTTC. It is translated as CASSSTTNEQFF. The chain uses TRBV7-9 and TRBJ2-5; no clear D gene. The closer fit of TRBJ2-1 to the DNA end suggests the J call may be wrong. The CDR3 covers 12 residues. Germline assignment: CDR1 SEHNR and CDR2 FQNEAQ (reference sequence).

This clonotype occurred a few times. This chain uses TRBV12-3 or TRBV12-4 with TRBJ1-2; D gene uncertain. The CDR3 extends over 15 amino acids. The V gene lost 2 bases and the J gene lost 7 bases, with 17 bases spanning the gap. CDR3 coding DNA: TGTGCCAGCAGTTTATCGGCTTACGACCTTTTTGGCTACACCTTC. This translates into CASSLSAYDLFGYTF.

Points on this clonotype: This may be a read error, as it is one base from a much larger clone. This sequence joins TRBV6-5 and TRBJ1-1, with D hard to call. Trimming pared 2 bases from V and 3 bases from J, leaving 7 bases between. The CDR3 has 13 amino acids. The germline V gene has CDR1 MNHEY and CDR2 SVGAGI. The CDR3 reads CASSYGRDTEAFF. The DNA of the CDR3 is TGTGCCAGCAGTTACGGACGGGACACTGAAGCTTTCTTT.

This clonotype was observed a handful of times. The chain carries TRBV4-1 and TRBJ2-3, with unresolved D. Deletions cut 5 bases from V and 1 base from J, with 10 bases between. The CDR3 sequence is 14 residues long. Looked up from germline, CDR1 is MGHRA and CDR2 is YSYEKL. CDR3 nucleotides: TGCGCCAGCAGCTCACCTCTCGGCACAGATACGCAGTATTTT. Encoded protein: CASSSPLGTDTQYF.

Details on this clonotype: Just one base apart from a much larger clone, this may be a read error. This chain links TRBV2 with TRBJ2-7, with D perhaps TRBD1 (5 bases). There are 13 residues in the CDR3. CDR1 and CDR2 from the germline V gene are SNHLY and FYNNEI. CDR3 loop: CAIRQGDSYGQYF. In DNA, the CDR3 is TGTGCCATCAGACAAGGAGACAGCTACGGGCAGTACTTC.

The chain couples TRBV13 to TRBJ2-7; no reliable D call. This CDR3 is 13 amino acids long. CDR1 and CDR2 from the germline V gene are PRHDT and FYEKMQ (reference sequence). Trimming left V 8 bases short and J 6 bases short, with 17 bases between. The CDR3 DNA is TGTGCCAGCGGAGAACGGTCTGTCGGCGAGCAGTACTTC. Protein: CASGERSVGEQYF. The full variable domain, in which reference TRBV13 and TRBJ2-7 provide the parts outside the CDR3, is AAGVIQSPRHLIKEKRETATLKCYPIPRHDTVYWYQQGPGQDPQFLISFYEKMQSDKGSIPDRFSAQQFSDYHSELNMSSLELGDSALYFCASGERSVGEQYFGPGTRLTVT.

This clonotype turned up a few times. This chain links TRBV7-3 with TRBJ2-7; 8 bases align to TRBD2. This CDR3 region has 15 residues. With V trimmed by 2 bases and J by 4 bases, 7 bases remained unmatched. Per germline, CDR1 SGHTA and CDR2 FQGTGA. This chain's CDR3 is CASSLAVAGSYEQYF. CDR3 sequence (DNA): TGTGCCAGCAGCTTAGCGGTAGCGGGATCATACGAGCAGTACTTC.

The chain has TRBV7-2 and TRBJ2-5, with 12 bases lining up with TRBD2. The CDR3 is 16 residues long. V lost 5 bases to trimming and J lost 5 bases; unmatched junction nucleotides: 9. Germline CDR1 SGHTA, CDR2 FQGNSA. DNA of the CDR3: TGTGCCAGCAGCCAAAGACTAGCGGGAGTCCGGGAGACCCAGTACTTC. The encoded protein is CASSQRLAGVRETQYF.

This clonotype was detected only a few times. The chain combines TRBV28 with TRBJ2-5; 11 nucleotides line up with TRBD2. The DNA end is more similar to TRBJ2-7, so the J call may be wrong. CDR1 MDHEN and CDR2 SYDVKM come from the germline V gene. The CDR3 has 16 amino acids. CDR3 coding DNA: TGTGCCAGCAGTTCCGTGGGGACTAGCGGAAACTACGAGCAGTACTTC. Translating gives CASSSVGTSGNYEQYF.

The sample holds a few counts of this clonotype. The chain is built from TRBV7-2 and TRBJ2-3; 10 nucleotides agree with TRBD2. The CDR3 sequence is 16 residues long. Trimming removed 5 bases from V and 4 bases from J; junction bases left unmatched: 9. The germline V gene has CDR1 SGHTA and CDR2 FQGNSA. The CDR3 loop is CASSGAGGLLPDTQYF. The CDR3 nucleotides are TGTGCCAGCAGCGGAGCGGGGGGGCTACTGCCAGATACGCAGTATTTT.

This sequence joins TRBV7-3 and TRBJ1-6; D uncertain. Germline V lookup: CDR1 SGHTA, CDR2 FQGTGA. V was clipped by 3 bases and J by 9 bases, with 15 bases between them. The CDR3 consists of 15 residues. CDR3: CASSLTNTKGSPLHF. In nucleotides, the CDR3 is TGTGCCAGCAGCTTGACGAACACTAAGGGTTCACCCCTCCACTTT.

This clonotype was seen more than once but under ten times. The CDR3 protein is CSARDYHEQYF. The CDR3 DNA reads TGCAGTGCTAGAGATTACCACGAGCAGTACTTC. The gene calls are TRBV20-1 and TRBJ2-7; D is uncertain. The V end lost 0 bases, the J end lost 5 bases, and 5 bases lay between the germline ends. Germline-derived CDR1 and CDR2 are DFQATT and SNEGSKA (reference sequence). The CDR3 has 11 residues.

The chain joins TRBV3-1 to TRBJ1-1, with 8 bases fitting TRBD1. The junction had 11 bases not matched to a gene; V was cut back by 4 bases and J by 4 bases. This CDR3 is built from 16 residues. Germline CDR1 LGHDT, CDR2 YNNKEL (reference sequence). CDR3 DNA sequence: TGTGCCAGCAGCCCGTCTTTAGACAGGGGCAGCACTGAAGCTTTCTTT. This gives the protein CASSPSLDRGSTEAFF.

The chain combines TRBV7-9 with TRBJ1-4; the D is unclear. The CDR3 is 16 amino acids. Trimming cost V 2 bases and J 8 bases, with 18 bases left between them. CDR1 and CDR2 (germline): SEHNR, FQNEAQ (reference sequence). CDR3 in DNA: TGTGCCAGCAGCTTAATACCGGTAGGAGGATTGGAAAAACTGTTTTTT. Its translation is CASSLIPVGGLEKLFF.

The chain has TRBV28 and TRBJ2-2; TRBD2 agrees at 13 bases. CDR3 length: 16 amino acids. The ends lost 7 bases at V and 2 bases at J; junction bases unmatched: 4. CDR1 MDHEN and CDR2 SYDVKM come from the germline V gene. CDR3 amino acids: CASKPGLAGNTGELFF. CDR3 nucleotide sequence: TGTGCCAGCAAACCGGGACTAGCGGGAAACACCGGGGAGCTGTTTTTT.

In DNA, the CDR3 is TGTGCCAGCAGTGAATTGACAGGGCAAGAGACCCAGTACTTC. This gives the protein CASSELTGQETQYF. The J gene is TRBJ2-5, the V gene TRBV2; 7 bases map to TRBD1. J lost 2 bases, V lost 2 bases, and 2 bases had no gene match. Per germline, CDR1 SNHLY and CDR2 FYNNEI. CDR3 length equals 14 residues.

This clonotype was seen a handful of times. The chain couples TRBV10-3 to TRBJ2-4; 8 bases are a match to TRBD1. V gave up 5 bases and J gave up 3 bases; unmatched junction bases: 15. The CDR3 is 18 amino acids. CDR1 and CDR2 from the germline V gene are ENHRY and SYGVKD. CDR3 residues: CAISRSGQGKSGKNIQYF. For the CDR3, the DNA is TGTGCCATCAGTCGATCCGGACAGGGCAAATCAGGCAAAAACATTCAGTACTTC.

This clonotype was counted only a few times. CDR3 loop: CASLQGAYGYTF. DNA of the CDR3: TGTGCCAGTCTCCAGGGGGCCTATGGCTACACCTTC. The V gene is TRBV19, the J gene TRBJ1-2; 8 bases align to TRBD1. The germline CDR1 and CDR2 sequences are LNHDA and SQIVND (reference sequence). The CDR3 length is 12 residues. The V gene end was trimmed by 8 bases and the J gene end by 4 bases; junction bases not matched to a gene: 3.

The chain employs TRBV4-1 and TRBJ2-5; 7 nucleotides line up with TRBD2. There are 15 residues in the CDR3. Germline V gene sequence: CDR1 MGHRA, CDR2 YSYEKL. After removal of 2 bases from V and 1 base from J, the junction contained 4 bases not matched to a gene. CDR3: CASSQLGLIQETQYF. The CDR3 bases are TGCGCCAGCAGCCAACTGGGACTAATCCAAGAGACCCAGTACTTC.

The CDR3 sequence: CASSPVMGDNTEAFF. The CDR3 DNA reads TGCGCCAGCAGCCCCGTCATGGGGGATAACACTGAAGCTTTCTTT. The J gene is TRBJ1-1, the V gene TRBV4-1, with D perhaps matching TRBD1 (5 bases). The germline V and J ends were trimmed by 4 bases and 2 bases, with 14 bases remaining between them. The CDR3 extends over 15 amino acids. Per the germline V gene, CDR1 is MGHRA and CDR2 is YSYEKL.

This clonotype has a handful of counts. V and J are TRBV24-1 and TRBJ2-5; D remains ambiguous. Germline CDR1 is KGHDR and CDR2 is SFDVKD. V shed 3 bases and J shed 5 bases, with 12 bases lying between them. This CDR3 is built from 14 residues. CDR3 bases: TGTGCCACCAGTGATCCCTATGGAACGGAGACCCAGTACTTC. Amino acids: CATSDPYGTETQYF.

This clonotype has only a few counts. V is TRBV12-3 or TRBV12-4 and J is TRBJ2-5; 11 bases line up with TRBD1. The tail of the sequence fits TRBJ2-7 better, so the J call may be wrong. This CDR3 has 16 amino acids. DNA for the CDR3: TGTGCCAGCAGTCCGGACAGGGGGCCGGTATCCTACGAGCAGTACTTC. Encoded protein: CASSPDRGPVSYEQYF.

CDR3 DNA: TGTGCCAGCAGTTTTGAGGGAGGGAGCTCTGGGGCCAACGTCCTGACTTTC. Amino acids: CASSFEGGSSGANVLTF. V gene TRBV12-3 or TRBV12-4 combines with J gene TRBJ2-6; TRBD2 matches 7 bases. This CDR3 has 17 amino acids. Germline trimming cut 3 bases from V and 0 bases from J; bases unmatched to any gene: 5.

This rearrangement joins TRBV7-8 to TRBJ2-1; a possible D gene is TRBD2 (5 bases). With 0 bases removed from V and 15 bases from J, the gap between germline ends came to 15 bases. From germline, CDR1 is SGHVS and CDR2 FQNEAQ. There are 13 residues in the CDR3. The CDR3 here is CASSLASSFSPFF. The DNA of the CDR3 is TGTGCCAGCAGCTTAGCGTCTAGCTTTAGTCCGTTCTTC.

This clonotype appeared once. The chain recombines TRBV12-3 or TRBV12-4 with TRBJ2-5, with 9 nucleotides matching TRBD2. This CDR3 comprises 15 residues. V lost 8 bases to trimming and J lost 1 base; unmatched junction nucleotides: 8. The CDR3 nucleotides are TGTGCCAGCGAGTCTAGCGGGGACCCCCAAGAGACCCAGTACTTC. Protein product: CASESSGDPQETQYF.

This clonotype was picked up a small number of times. The chain combines TRBV12-3 or TRBV12-4 with TRBJ2-5; D not certain. Deletions cut 3 bases from V and 5 bases from J, with 10 bases between. The CDR3 is 13 amino acids. CDR3 DNA: TGTGCCAGCAGTTTGGTCGTCCCGGAGACCCAGTACTTC. Encoded protein: CASSLVVPETQYF.

The chain employs TRBV7-9 and TRBJ2-7; D is unresolved. This CDR3 spans 14 amino acids. The germline gives CDR1 SEHNR, CDR2 FQNEAQ (reference sequence). Trimming shortened V by 0 bases and J by 1 base, and 7 bases separated the two germline ends. Written as DNA, the CDR3 is TGTGCCAGCAGCTTAGCGGGAAAATCCTACGAGCAGTACTTC. It is translated as CASSLAGKSYEQYF.